Detailed here is one TCR beta chain. This sample was included in a study of T cell changes during pregnancy in multiple sclerosis. The assay was immunoSEQ multiplex PCR, and TCRdb's table has in-frame clones only and misses some. This sample yields around 79,000 clones, of which about 90% are seen a single time; approximately 0.43% belongs to the top ten. CDR3 length: 13 amino acids. The V gene's germline CDR1 is SNHLY and CDR2 FYNNEI. V dropped 9 bases and J dropped 2; count of bases not matched to a gene: 3. J is TRBJ1-3 and V is TRBV2; 8 bases line up with TRBD1. The TCR was taken from a female donor with multiple sclerosis, enrolled in a pregnancy study. Sequenced material: CD4+ T cells from peripheral blood mononuclear cells, taken in the second trimester of pregnancy. CDR3 DNA: TGTGCCAGAAGCAGGGGGCCTGGAAACACCATATATTTT. Protein sequence: CARSRGPGNTIYF.